The source of this TCR beta chain is a study of T cell responses to AZD1222 COVID-19 vaccine. The data were produced by immunoSEQ multiplex PCR, yet TCRdb's version contains in-frame clones alone and is incomplete. The sample lists around 44,000 clones; 80% to 90% were seen once. On this clone: The antigen remains undetermined.

Study results and caveats: Among those given AZD1222, only six were seropositive at baseline. Reportedly, close to half of spike-specific TCRs are directed against unmutated variant regions.

This clonotype originated in an adult who received the AZD1222 COVID-19 vaccine. Sequencing used peripheral blood, obtained 28 days after the second AZD1222 dose.

For the CDR3, the DNA is TGTGCCAGCAGTCAGCGGGGGTCCTACAATGAGCAGTTCTTC. Translated: CASSQRGSYNEQFF. The V gene is TRBV6-2 or TRBV6-3, the J gene TRBJ2-1; 8 bases agree with TRBD2. This CDR3 comprises 14 residues. V trimming: 5 bases; J trimming: 1 base; junction bases outside the gene matches: 1. Germline values: CDR1 MNHEY, CDR2 SVGEGT.